This TCR beta chain derives from a study of T cells in localized non-small cell lung cancer. Germline CDR1 is LNHDA and CDR2 is SQIVND (reference sequence). V was clipped by 5 bases and J by 3 bases, with 10 bases between them. The CDR3 totals 14 residues. Clones were read by immunoSEQ multiplex PCR, and TCRdb kept only the in-frame ones, dropping some. The data show 45,000 or so clones, roughly 79% seen once. This TCR was recovered from a man between 40 and 70 years old with stage III lung adenocarcinoma. Sequencing used peripheral blood mononuclear cells, obtained before any cancer treatment. The V call is TRBV19, the J call TRBJ2-2; D remains unclear. The CDR3 protein is CASSEVDDTGELFF. The CDR3 DNA reads TGTGCCAGTAGTGAGGTCGATGACACCGGGGAGCTGTTTTTT.